These 24 T cell receptor beta chains were sequenced from one sample in a study of CD8+ T cells in alopecia areata (dated by TCRdb to 2016 to 2019). Library preparation was by the immunoSEQ multiplex PCR assay. To provide template for TCR sequencing, every sample had RNA extracted and reverse transcribed into cDNA. TCRdb carries this immuneACCESS record with in-frame sequences only. Its versions omit some clonotypes, under half of them owing to an unresolved V gene in the studies checked, with the rest unexplained. The sample has around 5,900 clones on record, about 55% of them singletons. Clones ranked in the top ten supply more than 13% of the sample. Lesional scalp punch biopsies and peripheral blood were obtained from alopecia areata patients. Sequencing used skin. The receptor source for this set is a human donor with alopecia areata.

This clone was counted between two and nine times. The J gene is TRBJ1-2, the V gene TRBV4-1; weak D call: TRBD1 (6 bases). Germline lookup yields CDR1 MGHRA and CDR2 YSYEKL. The ends were cut back, 3 bases at V and 3 bases at J, with 11 bases in the middle. The CDR3 length is 14 residues. CDR3 sequence reads: CASSQVTGHYGYTF. CDR3 DNA: TGCGCCAGCAGCCAGGTAACAGGGCACTATGGCTACACCTTC.

This chain links TRBV30 with TRBJ2-7, with 10 bases that match TRBD2. The V gene end was trimmed by 5 bases and the J gene end by 2 bases; junction bases not matched to a gene: 21. Germline V gene data show CDR1 as GTSNPN and CDR2 as SVGIG (reference sequence). There are 19 residues in the CDR3. The CDR3 nucleotides read TGTGCCTGGGGCCGAGCGGGAGGGCAGCCTAGCGGTGTTCCCTACGAGCAGTACTTC. Encoded protein: CAWGRAGGQPSGVPYEQYF.

This clone appeared a few times. The chain's CDR3 is CASSSFNTQYF. CDR3 nucleotide sequence: TGTGCCAGCAGCTCATTTAATACGCAGTATTTT. This rearrangement joins TRBV7-9 to TRBJ2-3; D not certain. This CDR3 is 11 amino acids long. V was pared by 4 bases and J by 7 bases, with 6 bases between. Germline V gene data show CDR1 as SEHNR and CDR2 as FQNEAQ (reference sequence).

By share, this clone ranks as large. The rearrangement links TRBV28 to TRBJ2-2; D unresolved. The germline V gene has CDR1 MDHEN and CDR2 SYDVKM. The CDR3 runs to 12 residues. The V and J ends lost 6 bases and 6 bases respectively, with 8 bases between them. In DNA form, the CDR3 reads TGTGCCAGCAGAGATGGACCCGGGGAGCTGTTTTTT. As protein: CASRDGPGELFF.

The CDR3 DNA sequence: TGTGCCTGGGACGCGTCCTACGAGCAGTACTTC. Amino acids: CAWDASYEQYF. The chain links TRBV30 to TRBJ2-7; D is uncertain. Germline V lookup: CDR1 GTSNPN, CDR2 SVGIG (reference sequence). This CDR3 contains 11 residues. Trimming cost V 5 bases and J 1 base, with 6 bases left between them.

This clone was seen a few times. It is likely a read error: a sequence one base away is far more abundant. The chain has TRBV5-1 and TRBJ2-7, with 12 bases lining up with TRBD2. The CDR3 is 14 amino acids. The V gene end was trimmed by 5 bases and the J gene end by 5 bases; junction bases not matched to a gene: 5. Germline CDR1 is SGHRS and CDR2 is YFSETQ. CDR3 protein: CASSPSGRAHEQYF. The DNA for the CDR3 is TGCGCCAGCAGTCCTAGCGGGAGGGCCCACGAGCAGTACTTC.

This clone turned up a few times. The chain recombines TRBV6-5 with TRBJ1-2, with D perhaps matching TRBD1 (5 bases). The germline V gene encodes CDR1 MNHEY and CDR2 SVGAGI. V gave up 2 bases and J gave up 0 bases, with 13 bases separating them. This CDR3 has 16 residues. The CDR3 region has the DNA TGTGCCAGCAGTTACGGGCGGGGGTCGGCTAACTATGGCTACACCTTC. Encoded protein: CASSYGRGSANYGYTF.

The rearrangement uses TRBV6-1 and TRBJ2-2, with 12 bases fitting TRBD2. Germline V gene data show CDR1 as MNHNS and CDR2 as SASEGT. The CDR3 contains 15 residues. The trim removed 7 bases at V and 6 bases at J, leaving 6 bases unmatched. CDR3 sequence (DNA): TGTGCCAGCACTCGACTAGCGGGAGTTCCCGGGGAGCTGTTTTTT. As protein: CASTRLAGVPGELFF.

A few counts support this clone. V is TRBV5-4 and J is TRBJ2-7; D could derive from TRBD1 or TRBD2 (6 bases each). V lost 1 base and J 0 bases, leaving 11 bases between the germline ends. Germline assignment: CDR1 SGHNT and CDR2 YYREEE (reference sequence). This CDR3 has 15 amino acids. DNA of the CDR3: TGTGCCAGCAGCTTGACGGGGGCGCCCTCCTACGAGCAGTACTTC. Its translation is CASSLTGAPSYEQYF.

Only a few counts were recorded for this clone. The chain couples TRBV29-1 to TRBJ1-1, with D uncertain. The CDR3 contains 11 residues. Germline loops: CDR1 SQVTM, CDR2 ANQGSEA. The germline V and J ends were trimmed by 4 bases and 6 bases, with 9 bases remaining between them. CDR3 amino acids: CSVAWDAEAFF. CDR3 coding DNA: TGCAGCGTTGCTTGGGATGCTGAAGCTTTCTTT.

This clone was counted once. This chain links TRBV5-4 with TRBJ1-1; D is undetermined. Germline V gene data show CDR1 as SGHNT and CDR2 as YYREEE (reference sequence). The V end was cut by 0 bases, the J end by 2 bases, with 11 bases between. The CDR3 has 15 amino acids. The DNA for the CDR3 is TGTGCCAGCAGCTTGGCCGGTCGCCCAAACACTGAAGCTTTCTTT. Protein: CASSLAGRPNTEAFF.

The V call is TRBV11-2, the J call TRBJ1-1; D possibly corresponds to TRBD1 (5 bases). Germline CDR1 reads SGHAT; CDR2 reads FQNNGV. V lost 0 bases and J lost 10, with 15 bases in between. There are 14 residues in the CDR3. CDR3: CASSLESQAGLAFF. As DNA, the CDR3 is TGTGCCAGCAGCTTAGAAAGTCAAGCAGGGCTAGCTTTCTTT.

Concerning this clone: A read error may produce the germline difference seen at one junction end. The chain links TRBV5-1 to TRBJ2-7; 10 bases agree with TRBD1. The germline gives CDR1 SGHRS, CDR2 YFSETQ. The CDR3 runs to 19 residues. CDR3 bases: TGCGCCAGCAGCCGTAATCGACAGGGGGCTCTCCAATCCTCCCACGAGCAGTACTTC. Protein: CASSRNRQGALQSSHEQYF.

V usage is TRBV13 and J usage is TRBJ2-6; TRBD2 is a possible D gene (6 bases). Germline V gives CDR1 PRHDT, CDR2 FYEKMQ (reference sequence). Trimming cost V 5 bases and J 0 bases, with 17 bases left between them. The CDR3 is 18 residues long. CDR3 region: CASSGELGGPSGANVLTF. The CDR3 DNA reads TGTGCCAGCAGCGGCGAGTTGGGAGGTCCCTCTGGGGCCAACGTCCTGACTTTC.

This clone was counted between two and nine times. CDR3 in DNA: TGTGCCAGTAGTATCTTCGGGCTGGGCACTGAAGCTTTCTTT. Amino acid sequence: CASSIFGLGTEAFF. This chain uses TRBV19 with TRBJ1-1; D remains unclear. The CDR3 runs to 14 residues. Germline V gene sequence: CDR1 LNHDA, CDR2 SQIVND (reference sequence). Trimming shortened V by 3 bases and J by 4 bases, and 12 bases separated the two germline ends.

The chain recombines TRBV11-2 with TRBJ2-7; D is uncertain. CDR1 is SGHAT, CDR2 FQNNGV, per germline. The CDR3 spans 14 residues. The V end was cut by 2 bases, the J end by 9 bases, with 17 bases between. CDR3 amino acids: CASSLTRTSERQYF. The CDR3 bases are TGTGCCAGCAGCTTAACCAGGACCTCCGAGCGGCAGTACTTC.

This clone was observed a handful of times. V is TRBV2 and J is TRBJ2-5; perhaps TRBD1 as D (6 bases). The CDR3 sequence is 15 residues long. V was trimmed by 7 bases and J by 5 bases, leaving 20 bases between them. Germline loops: CDR1 SNHLY, CDR2 FYNNEI. In DNA form, the CDR3 reads TGTGCCAGCATTCTGCTTAACAGGGTGGAGGAGACCCAGTACTTC. This gives the protein CASILLNRVEETQYF. The complete variable domain, with remaining parts taken from reference TRBV2 and TRBJ2-5, reads EPEVTQTPSHQVTQMGQEVILRCVPISNHLYFYWYRQILGQKVEFLVSFYNNEISEKSEIFDDQFSVERPDGSNFTLKIRSTKLEDSAMYFCASILLNRVEETQYFGPGTRLLVL.

J is TRBJ2-1 and V is TRBV5-5, with D possibly being TRBD1 (6 bases). V lost 2 bases, J lost 6 bases, and 9 bases lay in between. Germline loops: CDR1 SGHKS, CDR2 YYEKEE (reference sequence). The CDR3 covers 13 residues. CDR3 bases: TGTGCCAGCAGCTTACAAGGGGGCAATGAGCAGTTCTTC. Residues: CASSLQGGNEQFF. The whole variable domain, remainder taken from reference TRBV5-5 and TRBJ2-1, is DAGVTQSPTHLIKTRGQQVTLRCSPISGHKSVSWYQQVLGQGPQFIFQYYEKEERGRGNFPDRFSARQFPNYSSELNVNALLLGDSALYLCASSLQGGNEQFFGPGTRLTVL.

This chain uses TRBV10-3 with TRBJ2-7; 9 bases map to TRBD1. Per the germline V gene, CDR1 is ENHRY and CDR2 is SYGVKD. J gave up 4 bases and V 7 bases, and 5 bases lay outside the gene matches. The CDR3 has 13 amino acids. CDR3: CAITPTGGYEQYF. CDR3 bases: TGTGCCATCACTCCGACAGGGGGATACGAGCAGTACTTC.

The chain has TRBV15 and TRBJ2-7; D not certain. Trimming cost V 0 bases and J 6 bases, with 6 bases left between them. Looked up from germline, CDR1 is LNHNV and CDR2 is YYDKDF (reference sequence). This CDR3 contains 12 residues. The CDR3 loop is CATSRDTAEQYF. The CDR3 nucleotides read TGTGCCACCAGCAGAGATACGGCCGAGCAGTACTTC.

This clone has just a few counts. The chain employs TRBV6-5 and TRBJ1-1; D is unclear. Trimming removed 8 bases from V and 4 bases from J, with 11 bases in between. CDR1 is MNHEY and CDR2 is SVGAGI in the germline V gene. The CDR3 sequence is 12 residues long. CDR3 nucleotide sequence: TGTGCCAGCGGCTCGGGTGTCACTGAAGCTTTCTTT. Protein: CASGSGVTEAFF.

The chain joins TRBV5-1 to TRBJ2-3; 7 positions match TRBD2. The CDR3 is 14 amino acids. The germline V gene encodes CDR1 SGHRS and CDR2 YFSETQ. Trimming took 5 bases from V and 3 from J; bases not matched to a gene: 6. CDR3 protein: CASRREARTDTQYF. The CDR3 bases are TGCGCCAGCAGACGGGAGGCGAGGACAGATACGCAGTATTTT.

J is TRBJ2-5 and V is TRBV5-5; 8 bases are a match to TRBD2. Germline CDR1 SGHKS, CDR2 YYEKEE (reference sequence). The CDR3 has 15 residues. V shed 2 bases, J shed 2 bases, and the junction held 5 bases outside the gene matches. The CDR3 is CASSFVAGSQETQYF. As DNA, the CDR3 is TGTGCCAGCAGCTTCGTAGCGGGAAGTCAAGAGACCCAGTACTTC.

A few counts support this clone. CDR3 loop: CASSYSGTGAYEQYF. CDR3 sequence (DNA): TGTGCCAGCAGCTACTCCGGGACAGGGGCCTACGAGCAGTACTTC. The V call is TRBV7-2, the J call TRBJ2-7, with 10 bases that match TRBD1. Losses at the gene ends were 4 bases for V and 2 bases for J; bases not matched to a gene: 5. The CDR3 loop spans 15 amino acids. Per germline, CDR1 SGHTA and CDR2 FQGNSA.